The rows below give T cell receptor beta chains drawn from one sample of a study of PD-1 blockade in classical Hodgkin lymphoma. Measured with immunoSEQ multiplex PCR; TCRdb has only the in-frame clones, and not every one. Among about 21,000 clones, approximately 70% were seen once, and the ten largest hold nearly 6%. This specimen was peripheral blood mononuclear cells (PBMCs), taken at baseline. These receptors originate from a human donor with classical Hodgkin lymphoma. CDR3s include the opening cysteine and the closing phenylalanine or tryptophan. Fields, in order: D gene, V gene, J gene, clone size, CDR3 DNA, CDR3 protein. The D gene is left open where the match is weak. The size field is filled for only some rows; it gives once, few, many or a size class.

>.|TRBV30|TRBJ2-7|.
TGTGCCTGGCAGAGCTCCTACGAGCAGTACTTC
CAWQSSYEQYF
>.|TRBV4-2|TRBJ2-3|.
TGTGCCAGCAGCCAGAGCACCGACTCGGCAGATACGCAGTATTTT
CASSQSTDSADTQYF
>TRBD2|TRBV14|TRBJ2-3|few
TGTGCCAGCAGCGCGGGAGTGCGTACAGATACGCAGTATTTT
CASSAGVRTDTQYF
>TRBD1|TRBV7-3|TRBJ1-1|.
TGTGCCAGCAGCCCTAGGGGGACAGGCCTCGGATGGACTGAAGCTTTCTTT
CASSPRGTGLGWTEAFF
>.|TRBV19|TRBJ1-1|.
TGTGCCAGTAGTATGTCCGGGGGCGGCACTGAAGCTTTCTTT
CASSMSGGGTEAFF
>TRBD2|TRBV19|TRBJ2-1|.
TGTGCCAGTAGTTCACGACTAGCGGGAGCAGGGCTCAATGAGCAGTTCTTC
CASSSRLAGAGLNEQFF
>.|TRBV7-2|TRBJ2-7|.
TGTGCCAGCAGCTTGGCGCGAGGGACGGGACCCTACGAGCAGTACTTC
CASSLARGTGPYEQYF
>.|TRBV6-5|TRBJ2-7|.
TGTGCCAGCAGGGTGGGCCTGAGCTCCTACGAGCAGTACTTC
CASRVGLSSYEQYF
>.|TRBV28|TRBJ2-7|.
TGTGCCAGCAGTTCCCCTAGCTCCTACGAGCAGTACTTC
CASSSPSSYEQYF
>TRBD2|TRBV28|TRBJ2-7|.
TGTGCCAGCAGATCTCCCGGGGCGGGGAGGGCTTTTTTCGAGCAGTACTTC
CASRSPGAGRAFFEQYF
>.|TRBV7-9|TRBJ2-5|.
TGTGCCAGCAGCTTAGCGGCACGCTACCAAGAGACCCAGTACTTC
CASSLAARYQETQYF
>TRBD1|TRBV7-2|TRBJ1-1|.
TGTGCCAGCAGCTTAGAGAACAGGGGGGTATCTGAAGCTTTCTTT
CASSLENRGVSEAFF
>TRBD1|TRBV27|TRBJ2-7|once
TGTGCCAGCAGCCTAAAGGTCGGGACAGGGAGCTACGAGCAGTACTTC
CASSLKVGTGSYEQYF
>.|TRBV30|TRBJ1-1|medium-sized
TGTGCCTGGAGTGTCTTACCTAACACTGAAGCTTTCTTT
CAWSVLPNTEAFF
>TRBD2|TRBV7-9|TRBJ2-7|.
TGTGCCAGCAGCCTGCTAGCGGGAGGGTACGAGCAGTACTTC
CASSLLAGGYEQYF
>.|TRBV4-1|TRBJ2-2|.
TGCGCCAGCAGCCAAGATTGGGGCGGGGCAGGGACCGGGGAGCTGTTTTTT
CASSQDWGGAGTGELFF
>TRBD2|TRBV6-1|TRBJ2-1|.
TGTGCCAGCAGTGAAGGGGCGGGGGGGCTCTACAATGAGCAGTTCTTC
CASSEGAGGLYNEQFF
>.|TRBV27|TRBJ2-2|.
TGTGCCAGCAGTTTCCCCCGCACCGGGGAGCTGTTTTTT
CASSFPRTGELFF
>.|TRBV18|TRBJ2-3|few
TGTGCCAGCTCCTTAAAGGCAGGAACCAGCACAGATACGCAGTATTTT
CASSLKAGTSTDTQYF
>TRBD1|TRBV6-1|TRBJ1-3|.
TGTGCCAGCAGGGCTCCGGGACAGGGCAGAAACACCATATATTTT
CASRAPGQGRNTIYF
>.|TRBV6-1|TRBJ1-5|.
TGTGCCACACACCGCAGGTTAGATAGCAATCAGCCCCAGCATTTT
CATHRRLDSNQPQHF
>.|TRBV7-2|TRBJ1-5|.
TGTGCCAGCAGTCTCACTTCCCTTAGCAATCAGCCCCAGCATTTT
CASSLTSLSNQPQHF